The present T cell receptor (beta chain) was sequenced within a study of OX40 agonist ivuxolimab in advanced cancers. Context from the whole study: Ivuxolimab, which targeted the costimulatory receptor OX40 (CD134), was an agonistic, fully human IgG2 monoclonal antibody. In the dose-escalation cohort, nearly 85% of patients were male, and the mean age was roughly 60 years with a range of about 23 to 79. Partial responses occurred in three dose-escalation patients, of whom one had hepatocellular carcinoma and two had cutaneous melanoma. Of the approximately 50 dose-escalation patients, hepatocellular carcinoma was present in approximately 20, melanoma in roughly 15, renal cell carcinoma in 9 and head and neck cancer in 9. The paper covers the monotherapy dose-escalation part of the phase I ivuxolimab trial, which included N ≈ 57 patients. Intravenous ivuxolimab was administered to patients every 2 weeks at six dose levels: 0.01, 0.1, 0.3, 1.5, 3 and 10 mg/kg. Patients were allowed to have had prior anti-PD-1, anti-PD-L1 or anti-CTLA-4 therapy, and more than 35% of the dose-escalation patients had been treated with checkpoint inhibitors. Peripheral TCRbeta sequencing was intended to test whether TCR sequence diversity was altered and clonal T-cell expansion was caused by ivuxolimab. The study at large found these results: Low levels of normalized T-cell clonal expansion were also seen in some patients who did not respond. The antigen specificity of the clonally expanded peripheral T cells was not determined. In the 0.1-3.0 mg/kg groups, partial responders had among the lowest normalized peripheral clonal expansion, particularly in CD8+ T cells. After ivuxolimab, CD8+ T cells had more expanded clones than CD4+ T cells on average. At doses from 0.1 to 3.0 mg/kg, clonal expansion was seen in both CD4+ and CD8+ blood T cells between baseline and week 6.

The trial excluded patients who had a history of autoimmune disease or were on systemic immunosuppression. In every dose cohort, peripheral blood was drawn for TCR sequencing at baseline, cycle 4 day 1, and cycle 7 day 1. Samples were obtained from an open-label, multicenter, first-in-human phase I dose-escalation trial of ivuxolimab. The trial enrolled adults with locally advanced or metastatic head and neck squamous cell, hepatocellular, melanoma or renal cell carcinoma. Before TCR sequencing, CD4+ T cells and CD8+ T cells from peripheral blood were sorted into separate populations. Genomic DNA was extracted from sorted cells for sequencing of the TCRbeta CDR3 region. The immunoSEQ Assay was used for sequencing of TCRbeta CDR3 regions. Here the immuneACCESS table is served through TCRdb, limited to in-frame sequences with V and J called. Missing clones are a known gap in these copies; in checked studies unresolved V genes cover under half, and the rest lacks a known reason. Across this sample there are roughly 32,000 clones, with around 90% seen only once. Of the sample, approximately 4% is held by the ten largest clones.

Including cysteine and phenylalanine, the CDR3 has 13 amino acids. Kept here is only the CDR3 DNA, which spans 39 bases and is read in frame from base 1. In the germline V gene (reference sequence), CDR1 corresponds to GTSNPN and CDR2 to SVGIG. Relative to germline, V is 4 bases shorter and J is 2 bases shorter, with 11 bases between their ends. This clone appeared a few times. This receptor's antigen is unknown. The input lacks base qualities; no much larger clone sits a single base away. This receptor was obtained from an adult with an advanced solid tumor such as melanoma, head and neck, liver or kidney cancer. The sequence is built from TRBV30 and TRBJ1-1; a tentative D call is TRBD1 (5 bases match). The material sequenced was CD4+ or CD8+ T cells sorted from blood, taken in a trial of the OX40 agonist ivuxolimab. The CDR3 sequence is CAWTLQVNTEAFF. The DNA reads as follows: TGTGCCTGGACCCTACAGGTTAACACTGAAGCTTTCTTT. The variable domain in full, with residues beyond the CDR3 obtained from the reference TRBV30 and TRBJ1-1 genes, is SQTIHQWPATLVQPVGSPLSLECTVEGTSNPNLYWYRQAAGRGLQLLFYSVGIGQISSEVPQNLSASRPQDRQFILSSKKLLLSDSGFYLCAWTLQVNTEAFFGQGTRLTVV.